A selection of T cell receptor beta chains follows, all from one sample in a study of T cell repertoires in cytomegalovirus infection. TCRdb ran MiXCR on the reads and lists one entry per CDR3 protein. The data show around 320,000 distinct CDR3 sequences, 9% to 9.5% seen once. Material: PBMCs. The receptors come from a human donor in good health (CMV status not recorded). Some clones in this sample may be carry-over from other donors' samples. Both conserved end residues are part of each CDR3. D genes are given only for firm matches. Clone sizes are given selectively: once, few, many, or a class where the clone is expanded.

V gene	D gene	clone size	J gene	CDR3 DNA	CDR3 protein
TRBV28	-	many	TRBJ1-4	TGTGCCAGCAGTTCCCTGACGGGCCAAAATGAAAAACTGTTTTTT	CASSSLTGQNEKLFF
TRBV6-2/TRBV6-3	TRBD1	-	TRBJ1-4	TGTGCCAGCGGGCCGGCCGGGACAGTGTTTTTT	CASGPAGTVFF
TRBV27	-	many	TRBJ2-1	TGTGCCAGCAGTTTATCTTCCGCCTACAATGAGCAGTTCTTC	CASSLSSAYNEQFF
TRBV18	TRBD1	-	TRBJ2-7	TGTGCCAGCTCCATCCGGGACAGGGTCTACGAGCAGTACTTC	CASSIRDRVYEQYF
TRBV12-3/TRBV12-4	-	many	TRBJ2-7	TGTGCCAGCAGTTTCGCAGTGGTCGAACCCCGGCAGTACTTC	CASSFAVVEPRQYF
TRBV11-1	-	many	TRBJ2-7	TGTGCCAGCCAAACGGACGGGTCCTACGAGCAGTACTTC	CASQTDGSYEQYF
TRBV7-2	-	many	TRBJ2-1	TGTGCCAGCAGCACTCAGCTGAGCTCCTACAATGAGCAGTTCTTC	CASSTQLSSYNEQFF
TRBV12-3/TRBV12-4	-	-	TRBJ1-4	TGTGCCAGCAGAACGAGGGGAGCCGGTAATGAAAAACTGTTTTTT	CASRTRGAGNEKLFF
TRBV6-4	TRBD2	-	TRBJ2-2	TGTGCCAGCAGTCCACTAGCGGGGGCAACCAACACCGGGGAGCTGTTTTTT	CASSPLAGATNTGELFF
TRBV3-1	TRBD2	many	TRBJ2-3	TGTGCCAGCAGCCAAATTGACCGGACTAGCCTCACAGATACGCAGTATTTT	CASSQIDRTSLTDTQYF
TRBV27	-	few	TRBJ2-1	TGTGCCAGCAGTTTAGAGGGGGGGTTCTCCTCTTCCAATGAGCAGTTCTTC	CASSLEGGFSSSNEQFF
TRBV7-2	-	many	TRBJ2-1	TGTGCCAGCAGGTCGGGAGTAGGGGCCTACAATGAGCAGTTCTTC	CASRSGVGAYNEQFF
TRBV27	-	few	TRBJ1-5	TGTGCCAGCAGTTACCGTTGGGGGAGCAATCAGCCCCAGCATTTT	CASSYRWGSNQPQHF
TRBV6-2/TRBV6-3	-	few	TRBJ2-2	TGTGCCAGCAGTTCGCCACACAGGAACACCGGGGAGCTGTTTTTT	CASSSPHRNTGELFF
TRBV20-1	-	many	TRBJ2-3	TGCAGTGCCAACGGACACGGCACAGATACGCAGTATTTT	CSANGHGTDTQYF
TRBV7-6	-	many	TRBJ2-7	TGTGCCAGCTCTAAAGGGGCTGCCTACGAGCAGTACTTC	CASSKGAAYEQYF
TRBV28	-	many	TRBJ1-3	TGTGCCAGCAGGGCCCCCGGAAACACCATATATTTT	CASRAPGNTIYF
TRBV6-6	-	-	TRBJ1-6	TGTGCCAGCAGTTTCGAGGGCCCGGGATCACCCCTCCACTTT	CASSFEGPGSPLHF
TRBV28	-	many	TRBJ1-1	TGTGCCAGCAGTTGGGGGCAATCAACTTGGGACACTGAAGCTTTCTTT	CASSWGQSTWDTEAFF
TRBV7-3	TRBD1	many	TRBJ1-1	TGTGCCAGCAGCTTGACAGGGTCAAGTCGACAGGCTGAAGCTTTCTTT	CASSLTGSSRQAEAFF
TRBV29-1	TRBD1	-	TRBJ2-5	TGCAGCGTCGGGTGGACAGGGGCCCAAGAGACCCAGTACTTC	CSVGWTGAQETQYF
TRBV28	TRBD2	few	TRBJ2-3	TGTGCCAGTTACAGGGGACTAGCGGGTCTCCCAGGGGATACGCAGTATTTT	CASYRGLAGLPGDTQYF
TRBV4-3	-	few	TRBJ1-3	TGCGCCAGCAGCCAAGGCCGGACCTCTGGAAACACCATATATTTT	CASSQGRTSGNTIYF
TRBV4-3	-	many	TRBJ1-2	TGCGCCAGCAGCCTCAGCGGGGCCACGGGCGGTGGCTACACCTTC	CASSLSGATGGGYTF
TRBV7-6	-	few	TRBJ1-2	TGTGCCAGCAGCTTAGGTCCCCCACCAGCTAACTATGGCTACACCTTC	CASSLGPPPANYGYTF
TRBV15	-	-	TRBJ1-2	TGTGCCACCAGCAGAGATGCACAGGCTATCGATGGCTACACCTTC	CATSRDAQAIDGYTF
TRBV6-1	TRBD1	-	TRBJ2-7	TGTGCCAGCAGTGAACGGCAGGGGGTAAAATACGAGCAGTACTTC	CASSERQGVKYEQYF
TRBV27	-	few	TRBJ1-2	TGTGCCAGCAGTTTCCTCTCGACGGGAGTTAACTATGGCTACACCTTC	CASSFLSTGVNYGYTF
TRBV19	-	many	TRBJ1-1	TGTGCCAGTAGTTGGGGGGCGCGGGCTTTCTTT	CASSWGARAFF
TRBV6-5	-	few	TRBJ1-1	TGTGCCAGCAGCTCCTTCGTCATGGCCACTGAAGCTTTCTTT	CASSSFVMATEAFF
TRBV6-6	-	few	TRBJ2-3	TGTGCCAGCACACCCGGGCTAAGAAAAGATACGCAGTATTTT	CASTPGLRKDTQYF
TRBV19	-	many	TRBJ1-1	TGTGCCAGTAAGATGAACACTGAAGCTTTCTTT	CASKMNTEAFF
TRBV6-5	-	-	TRBJ2-6	TGTGCCAGCAGTGGACAGACCTCTGGGGCCAACGTCCTGACTTTC	CASSGQTSGANVLTF
TRBV11-2	TRBD1	few	TRBJ2-4	TGTGCCAGCCAGGACAGGGCCCTTAGCCAGGGCATTCAGTACTTC	CASQDRALSQGIQYF
TRBV6-6	-	many	TRBJ2-2	TGTGCCAGCAGTCGGGGACAGAACACCGGGGAGCTGTTTTTT	CASSRGQNTGELFF
TRBV7-9	-	many	TRBJ1-5	TGTGCCAGCAGTTCGGGGGCGAATCAGCCCCAGCATTTT	CASSSGANQPQHF
TRBV6-2/TRBV6-3	-	many	TRBJ1-4	TGTGCCAGCAGTTACTCGACGCAGGGTACGGGGCTAACATTT	CASSYSTQGTGLTF
TRBV4-1	-	-	TRBJ1-1	TGCGCCAGCAGCCAAGATCGAAGCACTGAAGCTTTCTTT	CASSQDRSTEAFF
TRBV10-2	-	many	TRBJ1-5	TGCGCCAGCAGTGAGTCGACCTCTGGAAATCAGCCCCAGCATTTT	CASSESTSGNQPQHF
TRBV7-9	-	few	TRBJ2-2	TGTGCCAGCAGCTCACGGGAGTACAGCACCGGGGAGCTGTTTTTT	CASSSREYSTGELFF
TRBV4-3	-	many	TRBJ1-5	TGCGCCAGCAGCCAAGTTTTATGGTCGATAGATCAGCCCCAGCATTTT	CASSQVLWSIDQPQHF
TRBV4-3	-	few	TRBJ2-6	TGCGCCAGCAGCCGGGACGCAAGCTCTGGGGCCAACGTCCTGACTTTC	CASSRDASSGANVLTF
TRBV12-3/TRBV12-4	-	-	TRBJ2-4	TGTGCCAGCACTCCGACTTCGCTGAAAAACATTCAGTACTTC	CASTPTSLKNIQYF
TRBV7-6	-	many	TRBJ1-2	TGTGCCAGCAGCTTAAACGGCGGACAGTCGATCAACTATGGCTACACCTTC	CASSLNGGQSINYGYTF
TRBV7-2	TRBD1	many	TRBJ2-7	TGTGCCAGCAGCTTTACGCAGGGGGCGATCTACGAGCAGTACTTC	CASSFTQGAIYEQYF
TRBV7-2	-	many	TRBJ2-2	TGTGCCAGCAGCCCCCCGGGGCGGGACAACACCGGGGAGCTGTTTTTT	CASSPPGRDNTGELFF
TRBV5-8	TRBD1	few	TRBJ2-7	TGTGCCAGCAGCGTAACAGGGGCTAGCTACGAGCAGTACTTC	CASSVTGASYEQYF
TRBV30	-	-	TRBJ2-5	TGTGCCTGGAGTGAGGGCGAGACCCAGTACTTC	CAWSEGETQYF
TRBV4-3	-	-	TRBJ2-5	TGCGCCAGCAGTCTAGACAGGTCTTGGGAGACCCAGTACTTC	CASSLDRSWETQYF
TRBV5-1	-	many	TRBJ1-2	TGCGCCAGCAGCCCCCGGCCGGGGGGAGACTATGGCTACACCTTC	CASSPRPGGDYGYTF
TRBV28	-	-	TRBJ1-5	TGTGCCAGCAGTTTAGCCAGGAGGGATCAGCCCCAGCATTTT	CASSLARRDQPQHF